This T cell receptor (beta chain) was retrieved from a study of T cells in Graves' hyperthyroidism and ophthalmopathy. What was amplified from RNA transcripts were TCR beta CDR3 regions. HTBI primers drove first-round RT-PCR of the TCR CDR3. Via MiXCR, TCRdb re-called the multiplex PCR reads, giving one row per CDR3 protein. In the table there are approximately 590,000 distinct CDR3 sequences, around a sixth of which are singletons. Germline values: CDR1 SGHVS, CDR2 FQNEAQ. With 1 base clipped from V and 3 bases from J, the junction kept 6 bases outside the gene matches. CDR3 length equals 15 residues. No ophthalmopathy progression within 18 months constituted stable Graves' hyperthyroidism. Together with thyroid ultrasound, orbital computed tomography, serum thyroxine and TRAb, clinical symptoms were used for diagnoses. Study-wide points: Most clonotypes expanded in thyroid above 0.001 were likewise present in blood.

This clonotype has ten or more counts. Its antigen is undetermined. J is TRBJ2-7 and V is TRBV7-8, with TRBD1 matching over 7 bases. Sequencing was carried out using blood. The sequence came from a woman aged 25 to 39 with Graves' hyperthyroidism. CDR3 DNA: TGTGCCAGCAGCTTAGTCCCGGGACAGATCTACGAGCAGTACTTC. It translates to CASSLVPGQIYEQYF.